Sequencing of this T cell receptor beta chain was carried out in a study of T cells in localized non-small cell lung cancer. The repertoire was sequenced with immunoSEQ multiplex PCR; TCRdb's copy has only in-frame clones and lacks some. This sample carries about 52,000 clones, approximately 86% of them seen once, and the ten largest clones take roughly 16%. This clonotype was obtained from a female donor with stage II lung adenocarcinoma. Material: PBMCs, obtained before any cancer treatment.

CDR3 in amino acids: CASSSLGSRGAVNGYTF. The CDR3 DNA reads TGTGCCAGCAGCTCATTAGGTAGTAGGGGGGCCGTGAACGGCTACACCTTC. The chain carries TRBV5-6 and TRBJ1-2, with D possibly being TRBD1 (6 bases). V lost 3 bases and J 8 bases, leaving 26 bases between the germline ends. Germline CDR1 reads SGHDT; CDR2 reads YYEEEE. This CDR3 is 17 amino acids long.